One sample yielded the 6 T cell receptor beta chains listed below, sequenced in a study of cytomegalovirus exposure and HLA in healthy donors (dated by TCRdb to between 2016 and 2019). Library creation used the immunoSEQ multiplex PCR assay. For the multiplex PCR, a mixture combining 60 forward primers for TCR Vbeta segments and 13 reverse primers for TCR Jbeta segments was used. TCRdb mirrors the immuneACCESS table, restricted to in-frame sequences. Some clones are absent from its copies; in checked studies, under half trace to an unresolved V gene, and the reason for the others is unknown. The sample table records fewer than 200,000 clones; 10% to 15% of these occur just once. Clones ranked in the top ten supply about 8% of the sample. Sequenced material: PBMCs. All receptors come from a man aged 45 to 65 in good health and CMV-seropositive.

The sample holds a few counts of this clone. The chain joins TRBV30 to TRBJ2-2; TRBD2 aligns across 11 bases. The CDR3 runs 16 residues. Germline V gene lookup returns CDR1 GTSNPN and CDR2 SVGIG (reference sequence). V lost 8 bases and J lost 5; bases outside the gene matches: 13. The CDR3 spells CAGTRLAGGRTGELFF. Here the CDR3 DNA reads TGTGCCGGGACACGGTTAGCGGGGGGGCGAACCGGGGAGCTGTTTTTT.

The chain employs TRBV9 and TRBJ2-3, with 8 bases identical to TRBD2. V shed 3 bases, J shed 4 bases, and the junction held 7 bases outside the gene matches. CDR1 and CDR2 (germline): SGDLS, YYNGEE. The CDR3 runs to 15 residues. The CDR3 loop reads CASSAREGSADTQYF. For the CDR3, the DNA is TGTGCCAGCAGCGCTCGGGAGGGTAGTGCAGATACGCAGTATTTT. The full variable domain, in which reference TRBV9 and TRBJ2-3 provide the parts outside the CDR3, is DSGVTQTPKHLITATGQRVTLRCSPRSGDLSVYWYQQSLDQGLQFLIQYYNGEERAKGNILERFSAQQFPDLHSELNLSSLELGDSALYFCASSAREGSADTQYFGPGTRLTVL.

The genes are TRBV7-2 and TRBJ2-7; TRBD1 agrees at 8 bases. V lost 0 bases to trimming and J lost 5 bases; unmatched junction nucleotides: 3. The germline V gene encodes CDR1 SGHTA and CDR2 FQGNSA. There are 14 residues in the CDR3. In DNA, the CDR3 is TGTGCCAGCAGCTTAGCCAGGGGGCGCGACGAGCAGTACGTC. It yields the protein CASSLARGRDEQYV.

V gene TRBV30 combines with J gene TRBJ2-7; 7 nucleotides align to TRBD1. The CDR3 is 16 residues long. Germline V gene lookup returns CDR1 GTSNPN and CDR2 SVGIG (reference sequence). The V gene end was trimmed by 1 base and the J gene end by 1 base; junction bases not matched to a gene: 10. The CDR3 region is CAWSAKNRGLSYEQYF. In nucleotides, the CDR3 is TGTGCCTGGAGTGCCAAAAACAGGGGCCTTTCCTACGAGCAGTACTTC.

The gene calls are TRBV9 and TRBJ2-7; TRBD2 matches at 8 bases. The CDR3 runs 14 residues. Germline V gene lookup returns CDR1 SGDLS and CDR2 YYNGEE. J gave up 3 bases and V 5 bases, and 7 bases lay outside the gene matches. The DNA for the CDR3 is TGTGCCAGCAGTCCGGGGGGGTGGGGCTACGAGCAGTACTTC. Translating gives CASSPGGWGYEQYF.

This clone was counted a few times. The chain uses TRBV29-1 and TRBJ1-4; no definite D call. Trimming took off 4 bases at V and 3 bases at J, with 6 bases between the two ends. CDR1 is SQVTM and CDR2 is ANQGSEA in the germline V gene. The CDR3 sequence is 12 residues long. The CDR3 DNA is TGCAGCGTTGCCGTATCTAATGAAAAACTGTTTTTT. Encoded protein: CSVAVSNEKLFF.